This T cell receptor (beta chain) was obtained from a study of T cells in Graves' hyperthyroidism and ophthalmopathy. Study-wide findings and caveats: Most thyroid clonotypes with frequency above 0.001 were detected in blood. Separation of ophthalmopathy from stable hyperthyroidism was achieved by a 13 V-J model.

This clonotype has just a few counts. Its target is not known. Authors of the study amplified TCR beta CDR3 regions from RNA transcripts. Carried out on the TCR CDR3, a first-round RT-PCR used the HTBI primer set. TCRdb passed the multiplex PCR reads through MiXCR, listing each CDR3 protein once. The sample has around 420,000 distinct CDR3 sequences; approximately 15% are singletons. The CDR3 extends over 17 amino acids. V lost 1 base, J lost 0 bases, and 15 bases lay in between. Germline V gives CDR1 SGHDT, CDR2 YYEEEE. The sequence was collected from a woman under 30 with Graves' hyperthyroidism. The rearrangement uses TRBV5-6 and TRBJ2-3; tentative D call: TRBD2 (6 bases). Material: blood. For the CDR3, the DNA is TGTGCCAGCAGCTTGAGGGCTAGCGTAATTAGCACAGATACGCAGTATTTT. It translates to CASSLRASVISTDTQYF.